A single T cell receptor (beta chain) is shown here with its context. Its specificity is unknown. TCRbeta library construction was performed incorporating unique molecular identifiers. Via MiXCR, TCRdb re-called the PCR reads, giving one row per CDR3 protein. The sample shows 700,000 to 850,000 distinct CDR3 sequences, about 15% of them seen only once. Germline V lookup: CDR1 MNHEY, CDR2 SMNVEV (reference sequence). The CDR3 spans 13 residues. The V end lost 5 bases, the J end lost 3 bases, and 10 bases lay between the germline ends. This entry comes from a study of T-cell reconstitution after alpha-beta-depleted transplantation in children. General observations from the study: Surviving thymic progenitors and recipient T cells were the source of high TCRbeta diversity at day 60 in some patients. As was reported, about two months after transplant, alpha-beta T cells came from several hundred expanded graft clones.

V is TRBV27 and J is TRBJ2-5; D unclear. This clonotype was obtained from a male patient under 18 who had a stem cell transplant for acute lymphoblastic leukemia, so the T cells may come from the graft donor. Material: PBMCs, mostly from graft donor cells, obtained 360 days after TCRalphabeta/CD19-depleted stem cell transplant. The CDR3 sequence is CASSAQLEETQYF. In DNA form, the CDR3 reads TGTGCCAGCAGTGCCCAGCTAGAAGAGACCCAGTACTTC.